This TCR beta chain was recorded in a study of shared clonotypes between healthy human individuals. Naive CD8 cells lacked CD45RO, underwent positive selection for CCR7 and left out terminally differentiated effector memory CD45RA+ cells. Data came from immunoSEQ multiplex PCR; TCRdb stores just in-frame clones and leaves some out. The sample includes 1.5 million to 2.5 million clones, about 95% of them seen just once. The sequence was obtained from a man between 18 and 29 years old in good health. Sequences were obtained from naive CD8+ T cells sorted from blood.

Written as DNA, the CDR3 is TGTGCCAGCAGTTTGGGGACCGGGACAGGGGACGAGCAGTACTTC. Its translation is CASSLGTGTGDEQYF. This chain joins TRBV27 and TRBJ2-7; 10 nucleotides agree with TRBD1. Germline V CDR1 and CDR2: MNHEY, SMNVEV (reference sequence). This CDR3 contains 15 residues. The V segment lost 3 bases and the J segment 5 bases; nucleotides outside the gene matches: 7.